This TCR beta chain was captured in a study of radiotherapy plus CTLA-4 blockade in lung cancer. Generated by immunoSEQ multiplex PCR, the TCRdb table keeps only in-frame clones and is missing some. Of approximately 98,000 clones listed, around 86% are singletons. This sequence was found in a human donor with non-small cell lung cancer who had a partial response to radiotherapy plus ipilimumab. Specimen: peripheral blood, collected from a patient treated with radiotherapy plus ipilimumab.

This CDR3 reads CASIQTGSLYNEQFF. Here the CDR3 DNA reads TGTGCCAGCATCCAAACCGGGAGTCTCTACAATGAGCAGTTCTTC. The rearrangement links TRBV11-2 to TRBJ2-1; a possible D gene is TRBD2 (6 bases). Germline V gives CDR1 SGHAT, CDR2 FQNNGV. The CDR3 spans 15 residues. Trimming pared 7 bases from V and 3 bases from J, leaving 16 bases between.